This TCR beta chain was found in a study of vaccination and CD4 T cells after COVID-19 (dated by TCRdb to the early 2020s). Regarding the complete study: Convalescent patients had a positive SARS-CoV-2 result on nasal swab PCR, and of these patients, several had mild disease and one had severe disease. Six males and four females were included in the convalescent cohort, with two Hispanic individuals, seven Caucasians, two Asians and one multiracial person represented. As controls, cultures received a CEFX viral epitope pool (the positive control), an HIV-1 Nef peptide pool (the negative control), or no peptide at all. Post-vaccine blood samples were collected a median of about 69 days after the second vaccine dose, ranging from about 13 to 241 days. Participants got two doses of the Pfizer-BioNTech BNT162b2 vaccine (n=8) or two doses of the Moderna mRNA-1273 vaccine (n=2). Post-COVID blood samples from convalescent patients were collected a median of approximately 93 days after diagnosis, with a range of roughly 30 to 170 days. The spike-specific CD4+ TCR repertoire was compared before and after mRNA vaccination in approximately ten COVID-19 convalescent patients and several infection-naive healthy vaccine recipients. Overlapping spike peptide pools from SARS-CoV-2 and from the common cold coronaviruses HCoV-NL63, HCoV-OC43 and HCoV-229E were used as culture stimuli.

This clonotype turned up a few times. Its cognate antigen has yet to be identified. It has no much larger one-base neighbor in the sample; base qualities were not kept. Study-wide findings and limitations: In convalescent patients, a median roughly 87% of post-vaccine SARS-CoV-2-reactive clones were detected only after vaccination, and vaccine-specific priming was suggested by this finding. The study included relatively few convalescent patients and did not analyze early timepoints after natural infection. An increase in the median number of SARS-CoV-2-reactive clonotypes from around 20 after infection to a few dozen after vaccination was observed, but the change was not found to be significant. Of the vaccine-specific clones in convalescent patients, 304 of 307, or nearly all, reacted only to SARS-CoV-2 spike and did not cross-react with common cold coronaviruses.

Library generation was performed with PCR. DNA from cultured CD4+ T cells was subjected to TCR sequencing with the Oncomine TCR Beta short-read assay at the Johns Hopkins FTIC core. The QIAamp micro DNA kit was used to extract genomic DNA from the cultured CD4+ T cells. Oncomine TCR Beta libraries made from cultured CD4+ T cells were pooled using unique dual indexes and sequenced on an Illumina iSeq 100. The paper's processing steps were these. Non-productive sequences were removed, and CDR3s that did not start with C, did not end with F or W, or were shorter than 7 amino acids were discarded. The MANAFEST web application was used to identify antigen-specific clonotypes by comparing peptide-stimulated wells against reference wells and other culture wells. For a clone to be called positive, the clone needed an FDR below 0.05, an odds ratio above 5, and a productive frequency above 0.1% in at least two of three replicate wells. Clonotypes that were significantly expanded in both SARS-CoV-2 spike wells and at least one common cold coronavirus spike condition were defined as cross-reactive. Similarity between CDR3 sequences was evaluated in R version 3.6.1 using Levenshtein distances (stringdist) and unrooted phylogenetic trees (ape). Starting from the raw public reads, TCRdb applied fastp trimming at Q25, assembled clones with MiXCR and retained in-frame beta chains. Merged by CDR3 protein, the rows form single entries marked with the most common genes and DNA. Here the V and J calls rest on TCRdb's processing, not on the authors' analysis. This sample comprises roughly 9,900 distinct CDR3 sequences, around 60% of them detected only once. The ten largest clones represent around 32% of the sample.

The CDR3 measures 13 amino acids from cysteine to phenylalanine. Solely the CDR3 DNA is kept, with 39 bases framed from the first base. Cut back by 4 bases and 7 bases, the V and J ends lie 13 bases apart. CDR1 and CDR2, looked up from the germline V gene, are LGHNA and YSLEER. Explained via the paper, the treatment or condition label denotes: roughly 10-day PBMC culture with coronavirus spike peptide pools or control peptides (ViraFEST assay). The study used the ViraFEST assay, which expanded antigen-specific T cells with peptide pools and then identified expanded clonotypes by TCR sequencing. The convalescent patients' positive SARS-CoV-2 PCR tests fell between March and December 2020, which was before the Alpha, Beta and Delta variants emerged in the United States. Each well held 2.2 million or so PBMCs cultured in IMDM containing around 5.1% human AB serum and 9 to 10 IU/ml IL-2, with about 10 ug/ml peptide pools added. On days 3 and 7, half of the culture medium was replaced with fresh IL-2-containing medium. CD4+ T cells were isolated after around ten days of culture through negative selection using the EasySep CD4+ T cell isolation kit. Ficoll-Paque Plus gradient centrifugation was used to isolate PBMCs from whole blood, and the isolated PBMCs were then either used fresh or cryopreserved at -140C. In general, triplicate wells were set up for every culture condition.

The sequence was collected from a human donor who had recovered from COVID-19. Sequencing was performed on CD4+ T cells from blood, cultured in vitro. The V gene is TRBV4-3 and the J gene is TRBJ1-2; the D gene is perhaps TRBD1, on 5 matching bases. The DNA is TGCGCCAGCAGCCCGCGGGGGTACTCTGGCTACACCTTC. It translates to CASSPRGYSGYTF.